This T cell receptor beta chain was captured in a study of molecular identifiers for immune sequencing clone quantification. Study findings and constraints: For effector cells, clones above 20 RNA copies held over 98% of molecules; for naive cells, under 1%.

This clonotype was seen a handful of times. Its antigen is not known. TCRdb analysed the PCR reads with MiXCR anew, one entry per CDR3 protein. The sample gives around 460,000 distinct CDR3 sequences, about 22% of which show up once; 0.7% to 1% is in the top ten. This CDR3 region has 21 residues. Per germline, CDR1 SGHVS and CDR2 FNYEAQ. V shed 5 bases, J shed 3 bases, and the junction held 26 bases outside the gene matches. The material sequenced was naive CD8+ T cells from blood, with Jurkat cell RNA spiked in. Subset defined: FACS-sorted CD8+CD4-CCR7+CD45RA+ naive T cells. The chain uses TRBV7-6 and TRBJ2-7, with 9 nucleotides matching TRBD1. The clonotype originates from a human donor in good health. Some libraries in this study had Jurkat cell RNA spiked in. The DNA of the CDR3 is TGTGCCAGCAGCCCTCGCGGAGGTCCGGGACAGGGTCCTTCGATCCTCTACGAGCAGTACTTC. Residues: CASSPRGGPGQGPSILYEQYF.